This TCR beta chain was sequenced for a study of CD8+CD57+ T cells in acquired aplastic anemia. About the research overall: Across the sorted CD4+ and CD8+ cells, DNA amounts averaged approximately 3.1 ug. The average read count for CD4+ cells in healthy donors was about 10 million.

Genomic DNA constituted the template upon which TCR beta VDJ and CDR3 profiling was performed. TCRdb reprocessed the reads via MiXCR and lists one record per CDR3 protein. The sample lists approximately 170,000 distinct CDR3 sequences, roughly half occurring once. There are 14 residues in the CDR3. CDR1 and CDR2 (germline): SGDLS, YYNGEE. Trimming left V 3 bases short and J 0 bases short, with 6 bases between. The specimen sequenced was sorted CD4+, CD8+, or CD8+CD57+ T cells (not recorded which) from PBMCs. This chain uses TRBV9 with TRBJ1-4; D gene unclear. This receptor was identified in a human donor in good health, serving as a control. This chain's CDR3 is CASSEHTTNEKLFF. The CDR3 DNA sequence: TGTGCCAGCAGCGAACACACAACTAATGAAAAACTGTTTTTT.